Listed below are T cell receptor beta chains from one sample, sequenced in a study of T cell responses to AZD1222 COVID-19 vaccine. Sequenced by immunoSEQ multiplex PCR; TCRdb stores in-frame clones only, minus some. The table shows around 150,000 clones, with 91% occurring only once. The sequenced sample was peripheral blood, obtained 28 days after the second dose of the MenACWY control vaccine. The source of these receptors is an adult who received the MenACWY meningococcal vaccine as a control. Both conserved end residues are part of each CDR3. D genes are given only for firm matches. Clone size is stated in some rows and not others, as once, few, many or a class when expanded.

d_call | j_call | clone_size | v_call | cdr3_nt | cdr3_aa
TRBD2 | TRBJ2-3 | . | TRBV6-5 | TGTGCCAGTCGACTAGCGGGAGGTGCGGATACGCAGTATTTT | CASRLAGGADTQYF
. | TRBJ1-1 | . | TRBV7-9 | TGTGCCAGCAGCTCCGGGACTCGGAGGGACACTGAAGCTTTCTTT | CASSSGTRRDTEAFF
TRBD1 | TRBJ1-1 | . | TRBV29-1 | TGCAGCGCGTTGAAGAATAGGGACAGAACCTTTAACACTGAAGCTTTCTTT | CSALKNRDRTFNTEAFF
TRBD1 | TRBJ1-2 | . | TRBV5-8 | TGTGCCAGCAGCATCCGGACAGGGAGGACCTTCTATGGCTACACCTTC | CASSIRTGRTFYGYTF
. | TRBJ2-5 | . | TRBV11-3 | TGTGCCAGCAGCCGAGGAGGGCAAGAGACCCAGTACTTC | CASSRGGQETQYF
. | TRBJ2-3 | once | TRBV12-3/TRBV12-4 | TGTGCCAGCAGTTTAGTGGCCTCGGATACGCAGTATTTT | CASSLVASDTQYF
TRBD1 | TRBJ2-7 | . | TRBV11-2 | TGTGCCAGCAGCTTGGGACAGCACTACGAGCAGTACTTC | CASSLGQHYEQYF
. | TRBJ2-3 | . | TRBV27 | TGTGCCAGCAGTTTACTCCCCAAGCGGCGCCCAGGGGATACGCAGTATTTT | CASSLLPKRRPGDTQYF
. | TRBJ2-2 | . | TRBV15 | TGTGCCACCAGCGATCAAGGGTCCACCGGGGAGCTGTTTTTT | CATSDQGSTGELFF
. | TRBJ1-1 | . | TRBV11-2 | TGTGCCAGCAGCTTAGTCGGGTTTGGTGAAGCTTTCTTT | CASSLVGFGEAFF
TRBD1 | TRBJ1-5 | few | TRBV24-1 | TGTGCCACCAGTGAGGGGACAGGGAGCAATCAGCCCCAGCATTTT | CATSEGTGSNQPQHF
TRBD1 | TRBJ2-7 | . | TRBV10-3 | TGTGCCATCAGGGGGACAGACTACGAGCAGTACTTC | CAIRGTDYEQYF
. | TRBJ1-2 | . | TRBV7-9 | TGTGCCAGCAGCCCCGTCGTCTTAGGCGCTGGCTACACCTTC | CASSPVVLGAGYTF
. | TRBJ1-4 | . | TRBV5-1 | TGCGCCAGCAGCTACGGAGGGGCCGTGACTAATGAAAAACTGTTTTTT | CASSYGGAVTNEKLFF
. | TRBJ1-1 | . | TRBV2 | TGTGCCAGGATGGAGGGGATAAACACTGAAGCTTTCTTT | CARMEGINTEAFF
TRBD1 | TRBJ2-1 | . | TRBV18 | TGTGCCAGCTCACCTACGGGACAGGGGACTCCCAATGAGCAGTTCTTC | CASSPTGQGTPNEQFF
TRBD1 | TRBJ1-4 | . | TRBV6-6 | TGTGCCAGCAGTCTTGTCCCGGGACAGGGCTCGGGTGAAAAACTGTTTTTT | CASSLVPGQGSGEKLFF
. | TRBJ1-4 | . | TRBV11-2 | TGTGCCAGCAGCCCCTTCTCAGGGGCAGCTAATGAAAAACTGTTTTTT | CASSPFSGAANEKLFF
. | TRBJ2-5 | . | TRBV18 | TGTGCCAGCTCAACGACAGAACAAGAGACCCAGTACTTC | CASSTTEQETQYF
TRBD1 | TRBJ1-2 | . | TRBV7-6 | TGTGCCAGCAGCCCGGGACAGGATAACTATGGCTACACCTTC | CASSPGQDNYGYTF
. | TRBJ1-6 | . | TRBV10-3 | TGTGCCATCTCAGACAGCCCGAATTCACCCCTCCACTTT | CAISDSPNSPLHF